These 9 T cell receptor beta chains were sequenced from one sample in a study of shared clonotypes between healthy human individuals. Sequenced by immunoSEQ multiplex PCR; TCRdb stores in-frame clones only, minus some. In the table there are 170,000 or so clones, around 63% of which are singletons. Source material: memory CD4+ T cells sorted from blood. Indicated subset: CD45RA-negative fraction. These receptors were collected from a man under 40 in good health.

The V and J genes are TRBV18 and TRBJ2-3; D possibly uses TRBD1 or TRBD2 (5 bases each). The CDR3 length is 12 residues. CDR1 KGHSH and CDR2 LQKENI come from the germline V gene. The ends were cut back, 3 bases at V and 12 bases at J, with 13 bases in the middle. The CDR3 nucleotides read TGTGCCAGCTCACCTAACCGGGACGGACAGTATTTT. Its translation: CASSPNRDGQYF.

V usage is TRBV2 and J usage is TRBJ2-7, with a tentative D call TRBD1 (7 bases). Germline V gene sequence: CDR1 SNHLY, CDR2 FYNNEI. Trimming stripped 2 bases from V and 9 bases from J, with 14 bases between. This CDR3 region has 13 residues. CDR3 region: CASSERRGLGQYF. As DNA, the CDR3 is TGTGCCAGCAGTGAAAGGAGGGGGCTAGGGCAGTACTTC.

The chain combines TRBV11-3 with TRBJ2-1; maybe TRBD2 (7 bases). The germline CDR1 and CDR2 sequences are SGHNT and YENEEA. The ends were cut back, 8 bases at V and 4 bases at J, with 15 bases in the middle. This CDR3 is 14 amino acids long. The CDR3 bases are TGTGCCAGCGCCATGGGGGGGCCATACAATGAGCAGTTCTTC. The encoded protein is CASAMGGPYNEQFF.

This sequence joins TRBV10-1 and TRBJ2-1; 9 positions agree with TRBD2. Germline trimming cut 3 bases from V and 5 bases from J; bases unmatched to any gene: 8. The CDR3 is 16 amino acids. Germline V gives CDR1 WNHNN, CDR2 SYGVQD (reference sequence). Written as DNA, the CDR3 is TGCGCCAGCAGTGACTGGGGACTAGCAGGAGACAATGAGCAGTTCTTC. It encodes CASSDWGLAGDNEQFF.

This clone was detected once. The rearrangement uses TRBV7-2 and TRBJ2-1; D is possibly TRBD1 or TRBD2 (5 bases each). CDR3 size: 15 residues. Germline lookup yields CDR1 SGHTA and CDR2 FQGNSA. V dropped 5 bases and J dropped 2 bases, with 13 bases sitting between them. In DNA form, the CDR3 reads TGTGCCAGCAGCCCGGGGCTTACTGCCTACAATGAGCAGTTCTTC. Amino acid sequence: CASSPGLTAYNEQFF. The full variable domain, completed using reference TRBV7-2 and TRBJ2-1, is GAGVSQSPSNKVTEKGKDVELRCDPISGHTALYWYRQSLGQGLEFLIYFQGNSAPDKSGLPSDRFSAERTGGSVSTLTIQRTQQEDSAVYLCASSPGLTAYNEQFFGPGTRLTVL.

The chain joins TRBV2 to TRBJ1-5; D is perhaps TRBD1 (5 bases). V shed 7 bases and J shed 9 bases, with 16 bases lying between them. Germline V gene sequence: CDR1 SNHLY, CDR2 FYNNEI. CDR3 length equals 13 residues. The CDR3 sequence: CASTRDSVAPQHF. As DNA, the CDR3 is TGTGCCAGCACGCGGGACTCCGTTGCGCCCCAGCATTTT.

The chain joins TRBV7-2 to TRBJ2-2; no reliable D call. Germline V gives CDR1 SGHTA, CDR2 FQGNSA. V lost 5 bases and J lost 1, with 11 bases in between. CDR3 length: 15 residues. This chain's CDR3 is CASSINSGNTGELFF. The CDR3 coding sequence is TGTGCCAGCAGCATCAATTCCGGGAACACCGGGGAGCTGTTTTTT.

This clone showed up many times. The chain uses TRBV29-1 and TRBJ2-1, with no clear D. V shed 7 bases and J shed 8 bases, with 15 bases lying between them. Germline CDR1 SQVTM, CDR2 ANQGSEA. This CDR3 is built from 12 residues. CDR3 in amino acids: CSAVKGVDEQFF. CDR3 in DNA: TGCAGCGCAGTCAAGGGCGTCGATGAGCAGTTCTTC.

V gene TRBV7-3 combines with J gene TRBJ2-1, with D possibly matching TRBD2 (5 bases). Trimming shortened V by 2 bases and J by 7 bases, and 12 bases separated the two germline ends. Germline V gives CDR1 SGHTA, CDR2 FQGTGA. The CDR3 length is 14 residues. This CDR3 reads CASSLDASRNEQFF. CDR3 in DNA: TGTGCCAGCAGCTTAGATGCTAGCCGGAATGAGCAGTTCTTC.